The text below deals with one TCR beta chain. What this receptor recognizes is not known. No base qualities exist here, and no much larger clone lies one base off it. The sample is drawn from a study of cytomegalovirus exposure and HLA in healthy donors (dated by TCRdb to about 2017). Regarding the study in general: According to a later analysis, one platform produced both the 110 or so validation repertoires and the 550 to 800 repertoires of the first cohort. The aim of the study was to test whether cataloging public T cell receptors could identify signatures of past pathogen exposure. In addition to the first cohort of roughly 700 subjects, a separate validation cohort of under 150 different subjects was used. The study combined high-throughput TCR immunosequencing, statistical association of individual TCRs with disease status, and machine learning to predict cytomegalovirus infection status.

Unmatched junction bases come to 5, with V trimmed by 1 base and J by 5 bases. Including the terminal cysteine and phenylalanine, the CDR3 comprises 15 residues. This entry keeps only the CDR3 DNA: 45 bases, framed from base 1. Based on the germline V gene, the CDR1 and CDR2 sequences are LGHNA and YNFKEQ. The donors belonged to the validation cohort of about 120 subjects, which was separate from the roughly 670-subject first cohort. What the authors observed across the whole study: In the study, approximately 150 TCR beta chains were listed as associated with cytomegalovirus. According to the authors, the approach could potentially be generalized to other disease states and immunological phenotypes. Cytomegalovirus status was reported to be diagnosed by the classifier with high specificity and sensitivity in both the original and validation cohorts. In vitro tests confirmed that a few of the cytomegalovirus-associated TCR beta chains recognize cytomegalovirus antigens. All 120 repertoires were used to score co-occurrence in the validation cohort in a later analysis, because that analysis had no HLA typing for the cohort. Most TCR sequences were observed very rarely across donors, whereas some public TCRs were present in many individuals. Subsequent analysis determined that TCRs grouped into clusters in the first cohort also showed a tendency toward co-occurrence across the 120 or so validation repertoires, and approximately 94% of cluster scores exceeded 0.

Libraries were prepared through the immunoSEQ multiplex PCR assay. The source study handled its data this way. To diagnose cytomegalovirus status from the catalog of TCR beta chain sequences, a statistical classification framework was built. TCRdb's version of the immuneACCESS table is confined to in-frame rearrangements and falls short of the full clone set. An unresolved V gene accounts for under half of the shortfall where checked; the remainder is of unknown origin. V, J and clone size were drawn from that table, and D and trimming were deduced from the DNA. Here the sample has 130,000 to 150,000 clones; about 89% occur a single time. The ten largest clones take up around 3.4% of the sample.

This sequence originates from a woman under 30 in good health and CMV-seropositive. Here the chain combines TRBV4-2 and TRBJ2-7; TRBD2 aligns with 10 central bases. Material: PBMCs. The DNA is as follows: TGTGCCAGCAGCCAAGGCGGGACTAGCGTTCACGAGCAGTACTTC. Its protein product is CASSQGGTSVHEQYF.